This T cell receptor (beta chain) was recorded in a study of radiotherapy plus CTLA-4 blockade in lung cancer. Study summary: Disease control was achieved by approximately 30% of patients, and objective responses by 15% to 20%.

This clone was found a few times. The CDR3 is made up of 18 amino acids. From germline, CDR1 is MNHEY and CDR2 SMNVEV (reference sequence). Trimming cost V 4 bases and J 7 bases; bases outside gene matches: 14. Profiling relied on immunoSEQ multiplex PCR, and the TCRdb table lists in-frame clones only, not all of them. The table shows tens of thousands of clones, with around 84% occurring only once. The receptor comes from a human donor with non-small cell lung cancer that progressed on radiotherapy plus ipilimumab. The sequences come from peripheral blood, collected from a patient treated with radiotherapy plus ipilimumab. The chain uses TRBV27 and TRBJ1-4, with 11 bases lining up with TRBD1. The CDR3 reads CASSSGQGAVGRREKLFF. CDR3 sequence (DNA): TGTGCCAGCAGTTCCGGACAGGGGGCGGTGGGGCGACGTGAAAAACTGTTTTTT.